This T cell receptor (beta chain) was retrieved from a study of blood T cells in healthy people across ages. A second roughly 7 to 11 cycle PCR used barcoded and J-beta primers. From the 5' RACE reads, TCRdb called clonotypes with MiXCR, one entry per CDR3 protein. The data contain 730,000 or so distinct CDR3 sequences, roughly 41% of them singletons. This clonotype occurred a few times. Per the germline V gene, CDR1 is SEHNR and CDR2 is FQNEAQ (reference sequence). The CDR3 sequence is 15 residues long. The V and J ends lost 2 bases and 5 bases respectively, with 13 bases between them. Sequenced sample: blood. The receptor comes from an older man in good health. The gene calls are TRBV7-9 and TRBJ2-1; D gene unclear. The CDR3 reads CASSLFSGGHNEQFF. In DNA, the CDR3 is TGTGCCAGCAGCTTATTTTCAGGCGGACACAATGAGCAGTTCTTC.